This T cell receptor beta chain was sequenced during a study of T cell changes during pregnancy in multiple sclerosis. Here immunoSEQ multiplex PCR was the method, and the copy in TCRdb shows in-frame clones only, minus some. The data show more than 100,000 clones, 85% to 95% seen once. Germline-derived CDR1 and CDR2 are SNHLY and FYNNEI. CDR3 length: 14 residues. Unmatched junction bases numbered 7, after V lost 7 bases and J lost 2 bases. The receptor's source is a female donor with multiple sclerosis, enrolled in a pregnancy study. This chain links TRBV2 with TRBJ2-7; 8 bases agree with TRBD1. The material was peripheral blood, obtained after pregnancy. CDR3 in amino acids: CASINPGQAYEQYF. DNA of the CDR3: TGTGCCAGCATTAACCCGGGACAGGCCTACGAGCAGTACTTC.